This T cell receptor beta chain was observed in a study of T cell responses to AZD1222 COVID-19 vaccine. The assay was immunoSEQ multiplex PCR, and TCRdb's table has in-frame clones only and misses some. The profile shows some 130,000 clones, more than 75% of them singletons. In germline, CDR1 is LGHDT, CDR2 YNNKEL (reference sequence). There are 19 residues in the CDR3. Losses at the gene ends were 4 bases for V and 4 bases for J; bases not matched to a gene: 15. The sequence was obtained from an adult who received the AZD1222 COVID-19 vaccine. The sample here was peripheral blood, taken 28 days after the second AZD1222 dose. The rearrangement joins TRBV3-1 (or the pseudogene TRBV3-2) to TRBJ1-3; TRBD1 matches at 11 bases. CDR3 bases: TGTGCCAGCAGCCGAAAAAATCCCGGACAGGGGGCCAGAGGAAACACCATATATTTT. It encodes CASSRKNPGQGARGNTIYF.